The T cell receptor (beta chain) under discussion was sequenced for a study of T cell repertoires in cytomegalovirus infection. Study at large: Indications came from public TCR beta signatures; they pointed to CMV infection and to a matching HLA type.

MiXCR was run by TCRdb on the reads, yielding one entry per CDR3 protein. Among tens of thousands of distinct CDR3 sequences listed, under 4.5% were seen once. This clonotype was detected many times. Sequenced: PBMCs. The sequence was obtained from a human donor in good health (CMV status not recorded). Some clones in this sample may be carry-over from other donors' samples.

CDR3 nucleotide sequence: TGTGCCAGCAGTTTGTTCTCTAGCGGGGGCACAGATACGCAGTATTTT. It is translated as CASSLFSSGGTDTQYF. The genes are TRBV28 and TRBJ2-3; 9 bases match TRBD2. J was trimmed by 1 base and V by 3 bases; bases with no gene match: 5. The CDR3 spans 16 residues. The germline gives CDR1 MDHEN, CDR2 SYDVKM.